The 10 T cell receptor beta chains given below trace back to one sample, sequenced in a study of technical replicates of blood from several donors. Sequencing used immunoSEQ multiplex PCR; TCRdb keeps in-frame clones, though not all of them. Of about 50,000 clones listed, around 96% are singletons. Sequenced material: T cells isolated from PBMCs. The receptors originated from a human donor in good health.

The chain links TRBV9 to TRBJ2-3, with 16 bases that match TRBD2. The length of the CDR3 is 17 residues. The J segment lost 5 bases and the V segment lost 4 bases, leaving 7 bases of the junction unmatched. Germline V gene sequence: CDR1 SGDLS, CDR2 YYNGEE. The CDR3 sequence: CASSSQGLAGGGDTQYF. CDR3 sequence (DNA): TGTGCCAGCAGCTCCCAGGGACTAGCGGGAGGGGGAGATACGCAGTATTTT.

The rearrangement uses TRBV11-2 and TRBJ1-5; 7 bases agree with TRBD1. The V gene end was trimmed by 3 bases and the J gene end by 7 bases; junction bases not matched to a gene: 0. Germline CDR1 SGHAT, CDR2 FQNNGV. The CDR3 covers 12 residues. CDR3 nucleotides: TGTGCCAGCAGCTTGACAGGGCAGCCCCAGCATTTT. Translated, it gives CASSLTGQPQHF.

Only one count was recorded for this clone. V gene TRBV4-2 combines with J gene TRBJ1-2, with D hard to call. This CDR3 has 16 residues. Looked up from germline, CDR1 is LGHNA and CDR2 is YNFKEQ. V was clipped by 0 bases and J by 4 bases, with 15 bases between them. CDR3 sequence (DNA): TGTGCCAGCAGCCAAGATCCACGGGAAGTGGGCTATGGCTACACCTTC. This encodes CASSQDPREVGYGYTF.

The V and J genes are TRBV5-4 and TRBJ1-2; D is undetermined. CDR1 is SGHNT and CDR2 is YYREEE in the germline V gene (reference sequence). V was shortened by 5 bases and J by 2 bases, with 10 bases between the two germline ends. The CDR3 length is 13 residues. The CDR3 sequence is CASRRLGNYGYTF. Here the CDR3 DNA reads TGTGCCAGCAGGAGACTCGGGAACTATGGCTACACCTTC.

The gene calls are TRBV11-2 and TRBJ2-7; D is unclear. The V gene's germline CDR1 is SGHAT and CDR2 FQNNGV. The CDR3 runs to 13 residues. V lost 3 bases, J lost 1 base, and 7 bases lay in between. CDR3 sequence reads: CASSFPGSYEQYF. The CDR3 nucleotides are TGTGCCAGCAGCTTCCCCGGGTCCTACGAGCAGTACTTC.

The chain recombines TRBV6-5 with TRBJ1-2; 7 nucleotides align to TRBD1. The trim removed 6 bases at V and 8 bases at J, leaving 9 bases unmatched. The CDR3 loop spans 13 amino acids. Germline V lookup: CDR1 MNHEY, CDR2 SVGAGI. DNA of the CDR3: TGTGCCAGCAGCCACGACAGGGTTAACGGCTACACCTTC. Its translation: CASSHDRVNGYTF.

The rearrangement uses TRBV5-6 and TRBJ1-2, with 9 nucleotides matching TRBD1. Germline lookup yields CDR1 SGHDT and CDR2 YYEEEE. CDR3 length: 14 amino acids. The V gene end was trimmed by 4 bases and the J gene end by 7 bases; junction bases not matched to a gene: 8. In nucleotides, the CDR3 is TGTGCCAGCAGCCGTGGGACAGGGAGAGGTGGCTACACCTTC. This translates into CASSRGTGRGGYTF.

The chain recombines TRBV6-1 with TRBJ2-1; D remains unclear. The CDR3 is made up of 14 amino acids. Between the trimmed V and J ends, which lost 10 bases and 5 bases, there was a span of 18 bases. Looked up from germline, CDR1 is MNHNS and CDR2 is SASEGT. CDR3 region: CATTLAGEDNEQFF. In DNA, the CDR3 is TGTGCCACCACCTTAGCCGGAGAGGACAATGAGCAGTTCTTC.

This rearrangement joins TRBV6-1 to TRBJ1-2, with a weak D call TRBD1 (5 bases). This CDR3 comprises 15 residues. In germline, CDR1 is MNHNS, CDR2 SASEGT. V dropped 4 bases and J dropped 4 bases, with 16 bases sitting between them. As DNA, the CDR3 is TGTGCCAGCAGTGCTCGACCGGGACTTAGCTATGGCTACACCTTC. Amino acid sequence: CASSARPGLSYGYTF.

The chain couples TRBV29-1 to TRBJ1-2; TRBD1 agrees at 7 bases. V trimming: 8 bases; J trimming: 3 bases; junction bases outside the gene matches: 6. Germline CDR1 and CDR2: SQVTM and ANQGSEA. This CDR3 has 12 residues. This CDR3 is CSTDRVDYGYTF. In nucleotides, the CDR3 is TGCAGCACTGACAGGGTTGACTATGGCTACACCTTC.